This T cell receptor (beta chain) was identified during a study of T cell responses to AZD1222 COVID-19 vaccine. General study points: Reportedly, close to half of spike-specific TCRs are directed against unmutated variant regions.

Germline values: CDR1 KGHSH, CDR2 LQKENI. This CDR3 region has 17 residues. V shed 3 bases and J shed 0 bases, with 16 bases lying between them. This clone has more than one count but fewer than ten. As yet, its antigen is unknown. Assay used: immunoSEQ multiplex PCR; TCRdb lists only in-frame clones, some missing. The repertoire includes about 160,000 clones, around 90% of them detected once, and 3% to 4% sits in the top ten. The source of this sequence is an adult who received the AZD1222 COVID-19 vaccine. The sample consisted of peripheral blood, taken 28 days after the second AZD1222 dose. The V and J genes are TRBV18 and TRBJ2-3; D perhaps matches TRBD1 (8 bases). The CDR3 loop reads CASSPLSGTGSTDTQYF. The DNA of the CDR3 is TGTGCCAGCTCACCGTTAAGCGGGACAGGTAGCACAGATACGCAGTATTTT.